One and the same sample provided the 9 T cell receptor beta chains below, sequenced in a study of OX40 agonist ivuxolimab in advanced cancers. Profiling relied on immunoSEQ multiplex PCR, and the TCRdb table lists in-frame clones only, not all of them. The sample yields about 23,000 clones, around four fifths seen once. Sequences were derived from CD4+ or CD8+ T cells sorted from blood, sampled in a trial of the OX40 agonist ivuxolimab. The receptors were gathered from an adult with an advanced solid tumor such as melanoma, head and neck, liver or kidney cancer.

This clone appeared a few times. The chain is built from TRBV4-2 and TRBJ2-1; TRBD2 matches 10 bases. This CDR3 contains 16 residues. V shed 0 bases and J 4 bases; nucleotides not matched to a gene: 3. Per the germline V gene, CDR1 is LGHNA and CDR2 is YNFKEQ. CDR3 nucleotides: TGTGCCAGCAGCCAAGAAGAGCGGGGGGGGTACAATGAGCAGTTCTTC. Translation gives CASSQEERGGYNEQFF.

The chain has TRBV6-5 and TRBJ1-5; no clear D gene. V lost 2 bases to trimming and J lost 4 bases, with 6 bases between them. Germline values: CDR1 MNHEY, CDR2 SVGAGI. CDR3 length equals 13 residues. This CDR3 is CASSYATNQPQHF. In DNA, the CDR3 is TGTGCCAGCAGTTACGCGACAAATCAGCCCCAGCATTTT.

V gene TRBV6-5 combines with J gene TRBJ1-2; 7 nucleotides match TRBD1. V gave up 2 bases and J gave up 7 bases; unmatched junction bases: 7. This CDR3 has 14 residues. Germline assignment: CDR1 MNHEY and CDR2 SVGAGI. Here the CDR3 DNA reads TGTGCCAGCAGTTACCTCCAGGGGGGTAGTGGCTACACCTTC. It specifies CASSYLQGGSGYTF.

As for this clone: A read error may account for a junction end that differs from germline. The chain recombines TRBV6-1 with TRBJ2-4, with D perhaps being TRBD1 or TRBD2 (5 bases each). Germline V lookup: CDR1 MNHNS, CDR2 SASEGT. This CDR3 has 13 amino acids. The chain's CDR3 is CASSRGAQNIQYF. CDR3 bases: TGTGCCAGCAGTAGGGGAGCCCAAAACATTCAGTACTTC.

The gene calls are TRBV9 and TRBJ2-3; TRBD2 might be the D (7 bases). V lost 0 bases and J lost 1, with 9 bases in between. The CDR3 is 15 residues long. CDR1 and CDR2 from the germline V gene are SGDLS and YYNGEE. In DNA, the CDR3 is TGTGCCAGCAGCGTAGGAGGGGGGGGCACAGATACGCAGTATTTT. It translates to CASSVGGGGTDTQYF.

V and J are TRBV2 and TRBJ2-1, with D unresolved. This CDR3 region has 12 residues. Per germline, CDR1 SNHLY and CDR2 FYNNEI. V dropped 4 bases and J dropped 10 bases, with 11 bases sitting between them. For the CDR3, the DNA is TGTGCCAGCAGTGCGGCTTCTCGGGAGCAGTTCTTC. Its protein is CASSAASREQFF.

This clone was counted a few times. CDR3 nucleotides: TGCGCCAGCAGCCTCTGGACCTCTGGGGCCAACGTCCTGACTTTC. This gives the protein CASSLWTSGANVLTF. The chain recombines TRBV4-3 with TRBJ2-6; D is ambiguous. V was trimmed by 4 bases and J by 0 bases, leaving 7 bases between them. Germline values: CDR1 LGHNA, CDR2 YSLEER. The CDR3 sequence is 15 residues long.

The gene calls are TRBV2 and TRBJ2-1, with D possibly being TRBD1 (6 bases). CDR1 is SNHLY, CDR2 FYNNEI, per germline. This CDR3 has 15 amino acids. V lost 2 bases, J lost 5 bases, and 13 bases lay in between. For the CDR3, the DNA is TGTGCCAGCAGTGAATTCTGGACAGCCGACAATGAGCAGTTCTTC. Its protein product is CASSEFWTADNEQFF.

This sequence joins TRBV29-1 and TRBJ1-3; D is undetermined. Per germline, CDR1 SQVTM and CDR2 ANQGSEA. The CDR3 runs 13 residues. V lost 4 bases and J 2 bases, leaving 9 bases between the germline ends. CDR3 sequence: CSVVKGAGNTIYF. The CDR3 coding sequence is TGCAGCGTTGTGAAGGGAGCTGGAAACACCATATATTTT. Variable domain in full (rest from reference TRBV29-1 and TRBJ1-3): SAVISQKPSRDICQRGTSLTIQCQVDSQVTMMFWYRQQPGQSLTLIATANQGSEATYESGFVIDKFPISRPNLTFSTLTVSNMSPEDSSIYLCSVVKGAGNTIYFGEGSWLTVV.